This T cell receptor (beta chain) was found in a study of T-cell reconstitution after alpha-beta-depleted transplantation in children. Germline V gene lookup returns CDR1 LNHDA and CDR2 SQIVND (reference sequence). This CDR3 region has 13 residues. V was trimmed by 0 bases and J by 7 bases, leaving 10 bases between them. Preparation of the TCRbeta library was carried out with unique molecular identifiers. In TCRdb, the PCR reads were re-called with MiXCR into one record per CDR3 protein. The data hold about 500,000 distinct CDR3 sequences, with 32% observed a single time. The sequenced sample was PBMCs from the stem cell graft donor, obtained from the stem cell graft. The source of this sequence is a human donor who donated a stem cell graft to a child with aplastic anemia. The chain combines TRBV19 with TRBJ2-7; no clear D. CDR3 protein: CASSIDHRREQYF. The CDR3 bases are TGTGCCAGTAGTATAGACCACAGAAGGGAGCAGTACTTC.